This TCR beta chain comes out of a study of control samples from healthy donors and cancer patients. Germline loops: CDR1 SGDLS, CDR2 YYNGEE. V gave up 0 bases and J gave up 4 bases, with 11 bases separating them. The CDR3 covers 15 residues. Clones were sequenced by immunoSEQ multiplex PCR, and TCRdb holds only the in-frame ones, with some missing. This table holds roughly 18,000 clones, about 86% found once. This clone came up once. The chain employs TRBV9 and TRBJ2-1, with D possibly matching TRBD1 (6 bases). The sample was PBMCs. The TCR comes from a woman in her 70s with colorectal cancer. The CDR3 DNA reads as TGTGCCAGCAGCGTAGGGTGGGACACTTACAATGAGCAGTTCTTC. Translated, it gives CASSVGWDTYNEQFF. The full variable domain, completed using reference TRBV9 and TRBJ2-1, is DSGVTQTPKHLITATGQRVTLRCSPRSGDLSVYWYQQSLDQGLQFLIQYYNGEERAKGNILERFSAQQFPDLHSELNLSSLELGDSALYFCASSVGWDTYNEQFFGPGTRLTVL.